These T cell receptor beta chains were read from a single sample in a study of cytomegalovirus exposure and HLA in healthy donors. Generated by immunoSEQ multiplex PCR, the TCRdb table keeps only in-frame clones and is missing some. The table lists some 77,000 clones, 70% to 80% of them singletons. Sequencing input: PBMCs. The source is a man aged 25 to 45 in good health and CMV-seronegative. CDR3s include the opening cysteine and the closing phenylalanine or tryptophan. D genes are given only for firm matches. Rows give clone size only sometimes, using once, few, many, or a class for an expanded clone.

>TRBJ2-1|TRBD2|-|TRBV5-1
TGCGCCAGCAGCTTGGACGCGGGGGAGAACAATGAGCAGTTCTTC
CASSLDAGENNEQFF
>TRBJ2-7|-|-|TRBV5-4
TGTGCCAGCAGGAAACAGGGGGGGTCCTACGAGCAGTACTTC
CASRKQGGSYEQYF
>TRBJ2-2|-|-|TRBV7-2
TGTGCCAGCAGCTATATGTTTAACACCGGGGAGCTGTTTTTT
CASSYMFNTGELFF
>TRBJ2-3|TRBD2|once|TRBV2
TGTGCCAGCAGTGTGTGGGAGGGGTCGGCAGATACGCAGTATTTT
CASSVWEGSADTQYF
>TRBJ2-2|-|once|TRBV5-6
TGTGCCAGCACCAGGAGGGCGTGGAACACCGGGGAGCTGTTTTTT
CASTRRAWNTGELFF
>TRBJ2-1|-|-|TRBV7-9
TGTGCCAGCAGCTCGAGGGACATAAAGAGCAGTGAGCAGTTCTTC
CASSSRDIKSSEQFF
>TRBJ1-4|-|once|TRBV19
TGTGCCAGTAGGCAACCAGGTGCAACTAATGAAAAACTGTTTTTT
CASRQPGATNEKLFF
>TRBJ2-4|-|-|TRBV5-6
TGTGCCAGCAGCCCCCTGGGGCTGGGCATTCAGTACTTC
CASSPLGLGIQYF
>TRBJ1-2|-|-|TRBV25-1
TGTGCCAGCAGTGATACAGGGTACTATGGCTACACCTTC
CASSDTGYYGYTF
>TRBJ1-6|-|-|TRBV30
TGTGCCTGGAGAGCTTTAAGCTCCTATAATTCACCCCTCCACTTT
CAWRALSSYNSPLHF
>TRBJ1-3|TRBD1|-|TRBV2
TGTGCCAGCAACACAGACAGGGGCTCTGGAAACACCATATATTTT
CASNTDRGSGNTIYF
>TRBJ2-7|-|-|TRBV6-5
TGTGCCAGCAGTTACCGCGGCGGTAGCTACGAGCAGTACTTC
CASSYRGGSYEQYF
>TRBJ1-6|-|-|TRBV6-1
TGTGCCAGCAGTGAATATGTTAGGGGAAGACAGACCAATTCACCCCTCCACTTT
CASSEYVRGRQTNSPLHF
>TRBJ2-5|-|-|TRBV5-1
TGCGCCAGCAGCAACACCGAGACCCAGTACTTC
CASSNTETQYF
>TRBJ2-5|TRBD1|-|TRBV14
TGTGCCAGCAGCCAAGCATTGGGACAGTCGAACCAAGAGACCCAGTACTTC
CASSQALGQSNQETQYF
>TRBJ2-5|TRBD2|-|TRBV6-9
TGTGGCAGCAGTTCGGCGGCTAGCGGGAGTGAGACCCAGTACTTC
CGSSSAASGSETQYF
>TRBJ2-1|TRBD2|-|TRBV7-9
TGTGCCAGCAGCTTAAACCCGGGACTAGCGAGCAATGAGCAGTTCTTC
CASSLNPGLASNEQFF